This T cell receptor beta chain was retrieved from a study of T cells after yellow fever vaccination. About this clonotype itself: This may be a read error: a much more frequent sequence differs by one nucleotide.

A single record per CDR3 protein comes from TCRdb applying MiXCR to the 5' RACE reads. This table has 300,000 to 400,000 distinct CDR3 sequences, 8.5% to 10% appearing once. This CDR3 contains 13 residues. Germline V gene lookup returns CDR1 DFQATT and CDR2 SNEGSKA (reference sequence). Trimming took off 6 bases at V and 6 bases at J, with 18 bases between the two ends. This chain connects TRBV20-1 to TRBJ2-7, with D unclear. The TCR was taken from a man aged 18 to 29 who received the YFV17D yellow fever vaccine. This specimen consisted of PBMCs, obtained on the day of the first yellow fever vaccination. In DNA form, the CDR3 reads TGCAGTGCCGAAGCCACGTTGGGTGGCGAGCAGTACGTC. Its translation is CSAEATLGGEQYV.